These T cell receptor beta chains were read from a single sample in a study of T cells in Graves' hyperthyroidism and ophthalmopathy. One entry per CDR3 protein, called by TCRdb with MiXCR from the multiplex PCR reads. The sample contains roughly 300,000 distinct CDR3 sequences, about 21% of which appear only once. The specimen sequenced was blood. All receptors come from a woman in her 50s with Graves' hyperthyroidism. CDR3s include the opening cysteine and the closing phenylalanine or tryptophan. A D gene is named only where the DNA matches it firmly. Not all rows give a size; the values are once, few, many and, for expanded clones, a class.

TRBV6-2/TRBV6-3	TRBJ1-3	-	many	TGTGCCAGCAGCACTACTGGAAACACCATATATTTT	CASSTTGNTIYF
TRBV28	TRBJ2-5	TRBD2	many	TGTGCCAGCAGTGCCCCCCTTGGACTAGCGGGGGGGCAAGAGACCCAGTACTTC	CASSAPLGLAGGQETQYF
TRBV3-1	TRBJ1-5	-	many	TGTGCCAGCAGCCAAGAGGGAAGCAATCAGCCCCAGCATTTT	CASSQEGSNQPQHF
TRBV4-1	TRBJ1-4	-	few	TGCGCCAGCAGCCAAGTGGAGGGCTATAGGAATGAAAAACTGTTTTTT	CASSQVEGYRNEKLFF
TRBV3-1	TRBJ2-3	-	many	TGTGCCAGCAGCCAACCAACGCGAGGTGGGCAGTATTTT	CASSQPTRGGQYF
TRBV4-1	TRBJ2-1	TRBD2	few	TGCGCCAGCAGCCTCGCTAGCGGGAGGGGGAATGAGCAGTTCTTC	CASSLASGRGNEQFF
TRBV11-2	TRBJ2-2	-	many	TGTGCCAGCACCCTCCTCCCCCAAATAAGTACGAACACCGGGGAGCTGTTTTTT	CASTLLPQISTNTGELFF
TRBV20-1	TRBJ1-4	TRBD1	many	TGCAGTGCTAGTCCGGGACAGGGTAATGAAAAACTGTTTTTT	CSASPGQGNEKLFF
TRBV5-1	TRBJ1-1	-	many	TGCGCCAGCAGCTTCGCTAAAGGGGGGCTGAACACTGAAGCTTTCTTT	CASSFAKGGLNTEAFF
TRBV20-1	TRBJ2-3	-	many	TGCAGTGCTAGCACGGCTAGCACAGATACGCAGTATTTT	CSASTASTDTQYF
TRBV2	TRBJ2-7	TRBD2	-	TGTGCCAGCAGTGTGGGACTAGCGGGGGGCGAGCAGTACTTC	CASSVGLAGGEQYF
TRBV28	TRBJ1-6	-	-	TGTGCCAGCAGGGTGACCGGGACGGATTATAATTCACCCCTCCACTTT	CASRVTGTDYNSPLHF
TRBV12-3/TRBV12-4	TRBJ2-1	TRBD2	many	TGTGCCAGCAGCCAACGGGGAGGGGATGAGCAGTTCTTC	CASSQRGGDEQFF
TRBV2	TRBJ2-5	-	-	TGTGCCCTCAGGGTCCAGGAGAAAGAGACCCAGTACTTC	CALRVQEKETQYF
TRBV7-9	TRBJ2-7	TRBD1	many	TGTGCCAGCAGCCCAACGGACAGGGCCTTCCACGAGCAGTACTTC	CASSPTDRAFHEQYF
TRBV3-1	TRBJ2-5	TRBD2	many	TGTGCCAGCAGCCGCGCGGGAGCCCAAGAGACCCAGTACTTC	CASSRAGAQETQYF
TRBV19	TRBJ2-1	TRBD2	few	TGTGCCAGTAGTATATCCCCCGGACTAGCGGGAGCCGCCTACAATGAGCAGTTCTTC	CASSISPGLAGAAYNEQFF
TRBV25-1	TRBJ2-7	-	many	TGTGCCAGCACCGGGATTGGGCCCTACGAGCAGTACTTC	CASTGIGPYEQYF
TRBV20-1	TRBJ2-7	TRBD2	many	TGCAGTGCTAGGGTGGGACTAGCCCCCTACGAGCAGTACTTC	CSARVGLAPYEQYF
TRBV27	TRBJ1-6	-	many	TGTGCCAGCAGATGGTCAGAAAGATATAATTCACCCCTCCACTTT	CASRWSERYNSPLHF
TRBV19	TRBJ1-2	TRBD1	few	TGTGCCAGTAGTATGGGTTTGGACAGGGTCGGCTACACCTTC	CASSMGLDRVGYTF
TRBV6-1	TRBJ1-1	-	-	TGTGCCAGCTTTTCCACTGAGGGGAGCATGAACACTGAAGCTTTCTTT	CASFSTEGSMNTEAFF
TRBV28	TRBJ1-3	-	-	TGTGCCAGCAGTTTATATTCGAGGGTCGTCGACACCATATATTTT	CASSLYSRVVDTIYF
TRBV3-1	TRBJ2-1	TRBD2	-	TGTGCCACTTCCACTAGCGCCCTATCCTACAATGAGCAGTTCTTC	CATSTSALSYNEQFF
TRBV5-5	TRBJ2-2	-	-	TGTGCCAGCAGCTTGGACCCGACGAACACCGGGGAGCTGTTTTTT	CASSLDPTNTGELFF
TRBV20-1	TRBJ2-1	-	many	TGCAGTGCTAGAGTAGGGTACAATGAGCAGTTCTTC	CSARVGYNEQFF
TRBV7-9	TRBJ2-7	TRBD1	few	TGCGCCAGCAGCCAACTAATGACCGGGACAGCGGATTCCGAGCAGTACTTC	CASSQLMTGTADSEQYF
TRBV12-3/TRBV12-4	TRBJ2-1	-	many	TGTGCCAGCAGTTTTAGGCAGGGCAATGAGCAGTTCTTC	CASSFRQGNEQFF
TRBV10-3	TRBJ2-2	-	-	TGTGCCATCAGTGCGGGGCTCGGGGAGCTGTTTTTT	CAISAGLGELFF
TRBV24-1	TRBJ2-2	-	many	TGTGCCACCAGTGCAGGGGTAAACACCGGGGAGCTGTTTTTT	CATSAGVNTGELFF
TRBV2	TRBJ2-5	-	many	TGTGCCAGCAGTGGGACCGCAAATCGATTTCAAGAGACCCAGTACTTC	CASSGTANRFQETQYF
TRBV19	TRBJ1-1	TRBD1	-	TGTGCCAGTAGTACGGTTCAGGGGGGGGAAGCTTTCTTT	CASSTVQGGEAFF
TRBV20-1	TRBJ2-7	TRBD2	few	TGCAGTGCCGAAGCTGAGCGGGGGAGCTACGAGCAGTACTTC	CSAEAERGSYEQYF
TRBV30	TRBJ1-1	-	many	TGTGCCTGGAGAAAGGGCTCGAACACTGAAGCTTTCTTT	CAWRKGSNTEAFF
TRBV20-1	TRBJ2-1	TRBD2	many	TGCAGTGCAACTAGCGGGGGGGCTGAGCAGTTCTTC	CSATSGGAEQFF
TRBV10-3	TRBJ2-1	-	few	TGTGCCATTAAGCATAGCGGAAATGAGCAGTTCTTC	CAIKHSGNEQFF
TRBV5-1	TRBJ2-5	-	-	TGCGCCAGCGTCCCTGGGCTTCGGGGGCGGGAAGAGACCCAGTACTTC	CASVPGLRGREETQYF
TRBV11-3	TRBJ2-1	TRBD1	many	TGTGCCAGCAGCCCGCCGACAGGGGTGGATGAGCAGTTCTTC	CASSPPTGVDEQFF
TRBV19	TRBJ1-2	-	few	TGTGCCAGTAGTATAGGGACAGCCGTTCGGAATGGCTACACCTTC	CASSIGTAVRNGYTF
TRBV18	TRBJ1-6	-	few	TGTGCCAGCTCACCATCGCAGGGGCTCGATTCACCCCTCCACTTT	CASSPSQGLDSPLHF
TRBV7-9	TRBJ1-1	-	many	TGTGCCAGCAGCCCCCAGAACACTGAAGCTTTCTTT	CASSPQNTEAFF
TRBV19	TRBJ2-1	TRBD1	-	TGTGCCAGTAGTATGGGGACAGACCTTAATGAGCAGTTCTTC	CASSMGTDLNEQFF
TRBV6-1	TRBJ1-3	-	few	TGTGCCAGCAGCCCCGGGGGAGGAAACACCATATATTTT	CASSPGGGNTIYF
TRBV6-2/TRBV6-3	TRBJ2-4	TRBD2	many	TGTGCCAGCAGTGGACTAGCGGGAGGAAACATTCAGTACTTC	CASSGLAGGNIQYF
TRBV7-9	TRBJ2-3	-	few	TGTGCCAGCAGCCCTACTAGATCAGATACGCAGTATTTT	CASSPTRSDTQYF
TRBV7-3	TRBJ2-5	TRBD2	many	TGTGCCAGCAGCCGGGGGGGGCAAGAGACCCAGTACTTC	CASSRGGQETQYF
TRBV7-8	TRBJ2-7	-	many	TGTGCCAGCAAACAGACCTCCTACGAGCAGTACTTC	CASKQTSYEQYF
TRBV6-2/TRBV6-3	TRBJ2-2	TRBD2	many	TGTGCCAGCAGTTACGGGACTAGCCTGGGGCCCGGGGAGCTGTTTTTT	CASSYGTSLGPGELFF
TRBV6-2/TRBV6-3	TRBJ1-1	-	many	TGTGCCAGCAGAGACCCGGGACAAGGGATGGGCACTGAAGCTTTCTTT	CASRDPGQGMGTEAFF
TRBV30	TRBJ2-7	TRBD1	many	TGTGCCTGGAGCAGACAGGGTCAGGAGCAGTACTTC	CAWSRQGQEQYF
TRBV7-9	TRBJ1-6	-	few	TGTGCCTGCAGCTTACCGGATCTGGGGCATTCACCCCTCCACTTT	CACSLPDLGHSPLHF
TRBV6-1	TRBJ1-5	-	many	TGTGCCAGTTACTACGGGGCCCAAGGGCAGCCCCAGCATTTT	CASYYGAQGQPQHF
TRBV18	TRBJ1-2	-	few	TGTGCCAGCTCACCTTTAGTAACTACAGGGACGAACTATGGCTACACCTTC	CASSPLVTTGTNYGYTF
TRBV2	TRBJ1-3	TRBD1	many	TGTGCCAGCAGTTTACAGGGGAACGGAAACACCATATATTTT	CASSLQGNGNTIYF
TRBV20-1	TRBJ2-1	TRBD2	many	TGCAGCCCACTAGCGGGAGAGGTCGATGAGCAGTTCTTC	CSPLAGEVDEQFF